This T cell receptor beta chain comes out of a study of cytomegalovirus exposure and HLA in healthy donors. Study-wide points: As confirmed in vitro, a few CMV-associated chains were specific for CMV antigens. The study put some 150 TCR beta chains on its list as cytomegalovirus-associated.

PCR used 60 Vbeta primers and 13 Jbeta primers. The repertoire was sequenced with immunoSEQ multiplex PCR; TCRdb's copy has only in-frame clones and lacks some. The sample contains 70,000 to 100,000 clones, 80% of which appear only once. For this clone: What it recognizes is unknown.

This clonotype was obtained from a middle-aged man in good health and CMV-seropositive. The sequenced material came from PBMCs.

CDR3 nucleotides: TGTGCCAGCAGGACACCCTCGGGAAACACTGAAGCTTTCTTT. Translating gives CASRTPSGNTEAFF. This sequence joins TRBV6-5 and TRBJ1-1; D remains ambiguous. Per the germline V gene, CDR1 is MNHEY and CDR2 is SVGAGI. The CDR3 contains 14 residues. V lost 6 bases to trimming and J lost 2 bases, with 13 bases between them.